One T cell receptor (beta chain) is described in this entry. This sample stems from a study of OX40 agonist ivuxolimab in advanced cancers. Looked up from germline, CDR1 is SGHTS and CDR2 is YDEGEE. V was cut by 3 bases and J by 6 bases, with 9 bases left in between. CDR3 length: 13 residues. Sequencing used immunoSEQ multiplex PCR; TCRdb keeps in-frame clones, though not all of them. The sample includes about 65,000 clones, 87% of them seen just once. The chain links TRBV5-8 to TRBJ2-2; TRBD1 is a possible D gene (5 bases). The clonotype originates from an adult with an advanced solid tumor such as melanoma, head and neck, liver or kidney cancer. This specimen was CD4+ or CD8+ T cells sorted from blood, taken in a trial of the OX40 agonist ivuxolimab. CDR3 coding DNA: TGTGCCAGCAGCTCAGGGATTCCCGGGGAGCTGTTTTTT. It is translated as CASSSGIPGELFF.